The TCR beta chain described here comes from a study of blood T cell repertoires in COVID-19. Whole-study context: Sources were T cells, B-cell-depleted T cells, or PBMCs; the material itself was cDNA or gDNA.

This CDR3 has 15 residues. Unmatched junction bases numbered 2, after V lost 4 bases and J lost 5 bases. Germline-derived CDR1 and CDR2 are ENHRY and SYGVKD. Assay: immunoSEQ multiplex PCR; the TCRdb copy retains only in-frame clones and omits some. The table includes a few hundred thousand clones, around 84% detected once. The gene calls are TRBV10-3 and TRBJ2-1; 13 bases fit TRBD2. Sequencing used peripheral blood. The sequence was collected from a woman in her seventies with active or convalescent COVID-19. CDR3 in DNA: TGTGCCATCAGTGGGGGACTAGCGGGGAACAATGAGCAGTTCTTC. Translating it yields CAISGGLAGNNEQFF.